This T cell receptor beta chain was identified during a study of blood T cell dynamics during melanoma immunotherapy. Study-wide results and limits: Unlike progressors, later disease-control patients had W3 repertoires gaining clonality or diversity.

Specified time point: week 3, after first cycle of checkpoint inhibitor. One draw preceded checkpoint blockade; another followed its first cycle at week 3. At 12 weeks after first infusion, RECIST 1.1 defined response for most patients. No patient had earlier systemic cancer treatment, concurrent immunosuppressants, or another active cancer. In regard to this clone: Its antigen is undetermined.

The CDR3 extends over 15 amino acids. Per germline, CDR1 GTSNPN and CDR2 SVGIG (reference sequence). Here immunoSEQ multiplex PCR was the method, and the copy in TCRdb shows in-frame clones only, minus some. The repertoire includes about 15,000 clones, around 90% of them detected once, and approximately 0.89% sits in the top ten. The receptor was derived from a human donor with melanoma. The rearrangement uses TRBV30 and TRBJ2-5, with D possibly matching TRBD1 (5 bases). The end of the DNA is better explained by TRBJ2-7, so the J call may be wrong. Specimen: blood, collected from a patient treated with checkpoint blockade. CDR3 sequence (DNA): TGTGCCTGGAGTGTCCGACAGCGAAGCTCCTACGAGCAGTACTTC. Residues: CAWSVRQRSSYEQYF.